This entry features one T cell receptor (beta chain) sequence. The sample originates from a study of blood T cell repertoires in COVID-19. The CDR3 spans 18 residues. The junction had 13 bases not matched to a gene; V was cut back by 0 bases and J by 5 bases. CDR1 and CDR2 from the germline V gene are MGHRA and YSYEKL. How the authors handled the data: Amplification of reference gene primers provided the estimated nucleated cell counts. The data were produced by immunoSEQ multiplex PCR, yet TCRdb's version contains in-frame clones alone and is incomplete. V, J and clone size derive from that table, while D and trimming were established from the DNA sequence. Of some 71,000 clones in the sample, nearly 90% were seen once.

V usage is TRBV4-1 and J usage is TRBJ2-3; 8 positions agree with TRBD2. The sample was peripheral blood. The receptor was derived from a middle-aged man with acute or convalescent COVID-19. The CDR3 protein is CASSQDQLADYLGDTQYF. The CDR3 DNA follows: TGCGCCAGCAGCCAAGATCAACTAGCGGACTATCTTGGAGATACGCAGTATTTT.